Here is one TCR beta chain with its context. What this receptor recognizes is not known. No clone much larger than this one lies a single base away; base qualities are absent. The CDR3 has 14 amino acids, counting the end cysteine and phenylalanine. Left in the record is the CDR3 DNA by itself, 42 bases read in frame from the first base. V is cut by 5 bases and J by 7 bases, and the space between the germline ends is 13 bases. The CDR1 and CDR2 encoded by the germline V gene are SGDLS and YYNGEE. Patients with autoimmune disease history or receiving systemic immunosuppression were excluded from the trial. Peripheral blood for TCR sequencing was drawn from every dose cohort at baseline, at cycle 4 day 1 and at cycle 7 day 1. Samples were obtained from an open-label, multicenter, first-in-human phase I dose-escalation trial of ivuxolimab. Adults with locally advanced or metastatic head and neck squamous cell, hepatocellular, melanoma or renal cell carcinoma were enrolled in the trial. Before TCR sequencing, CD4+ and CD8+ T cells were separately sorted from peripheral blood.

This entry comes from a study of OX40 agonist ivuxolimab in advanced cancers. For the study in its entirety: Ivuxolimab, which targeted the costimulatory receptor OX40 (CD134), was an agonistic, fully human IgG2 monoclonal antibody. The paper reports the monotherapy dose-escalation portion (N of about 56 patients) of the phase I ivuxolimab trial. Peripheral TCRbeta sequencing was intended to test whether TCR sequence diversity was altered and clonal T-cell expansion was caused by ivuxolimab. Intravenous ivuxolimab was administered to patients every 2 weeks at six dose levels: 0.01, 0.1, 0.3, 1.5, 3 and 10 mg/kg. Of the approximately 53 patients in dose escalation, some 20 had hepatocellular carcinoma, approximately 15 had melanoma, 9 had renal cell carcinoma and 9 had head and neck cancer. Three dose-escalation patients achieved partial responses, one with hepatocellular carcinoma and two with cutaneous melanoma. Prior anti-PD-1, anti-PD-L1 or anti-CTLA-4 therapy was permitted, and checkpoint inhibitors had been received by around 40% of dose-escalation patients. In the dose-escalation cohort, 82.7% of patients were male, and the mean age was approximately 55 years, with a range of roughly 20 to 80.

For sequencing of the TCRbeta CDR3 region, genomic DNA was extracted from the sorted cells. The immunoSEQ Assay was used for sequencing of TCRbeta CDR3 regions. TCRdb carries this immuneACCESS record with in-frame sequences only. Its versions omit some clonotypes, under half of them owing to an unresolved V gene in the studies checked, with the rest unexplained. In all, the sample holds almost 70,000 clones, and 80% to 90% of those were seen once. Together, the top ten hold about 4% of the sample. The full study reports these points: At doses of 0.1 to 3.0 mg/kg, clonal expansion of both CD4+ and CD8+ blood T cells was observed from baseline to week 6. Low levels of normalized T-cell clonal expansion were also seen in some patients who did not respond. Antigen specificity was not determined for the clonally expanded peripheral T cells. After ivuxolimab, CD8+ T cells had more expanded clones than CD4+ T cells on average. In the 0.1-3.0 mg/kg groups, partial responders were among the patients with the lowest normalized peripheral clonal expansion, particularly in CD8+ T cells.

The sequence joins TRBV9 to TRBJ1-6, and possibly TRBD1, on 6 matching bases. The sequence was collected from an adult with an advanced solid tumor such as melanoma, head and neck, liver or kidney cancer. The input for sequencing was CD4+ or CD8+ T cells sorted from blood, taken in a trial of the OX40 agonist ivuxolimab. For the CDR3, the sequence is CASRGTRGNSPLHF. The DNA is TGTGCCAGCAGAGGGACACGGGGCAATTCACCCCTCCACTTT.